The 24 T cell receptor beta chains reported below all come from one sample, sequenced in a study of graft-versus-host responses after intestinal transplantation. Profiled with immunoSEQ multiplex PCR; TCRdb holds only in-frame clones, not every one. This sample has more than 85,000 clones, with about 92% found just once. What these receptors recognize is not known. Sequences were derived from unstimulated CD8+ T cells sorted from spleen or lymph node cells, sampled before intestinal transplant. The receptors stem from a human donor who received an intestinal transplant.

The V gene is TRBV11-2, the J gene TRBJ2-3, with D maybe TRBD2 (5 bases). There are 14 residues in the CDR3. Germline lookup yields CDR1 SGHAT and CDR2 FQNNGV. V dropped 1 base and J dropped 3 bases, with 8 bases sitting between them. The CDR3 DNA reads TGTGCCAGCAGCTTAGGGCCGGGGACAGATACGCAGTATTTT. It encodes CASSLGPGTDTQYF.

The chain recombines TRBV27 with TRBJ1-4; D might be TRBD1 (5 bases). The length of the CDR3 is 14 residues. Germline CDR1 reads MNHEY; CDR2 reads SMNVEV (reference sequence). With 5 bases removed from V and 5 bases from J, the gap between germline ends came to 12 bases. The CDR3 sequence is CASSPIGENEKLFF. The CDR3 coding sequence is TGTGCCAGCAGTCCCATAGGGGAAAATGAAAAACTGTTTTTT.

J is TRBJ2-2 and V is TRBV4-3, with 11 nucleotides matching TRBD2. Trimming removed 0 bases from V and 0 bases from J; junction bases left unmatched: 6. The germline CDR1 and CDR2 sequences are LGHNA and YSLEER. The CDR3 runs to 19 residues. CDR3 sequence (DNA): TGCGCCAGCAGCCAAGAAACGCTAGCGGGGGGTCCGAACACCGGGGAGCTGTTTTTT. Its protein product is CASSQETLAGGPNTGELFF.

The rearrangement uses TRBV11-2 and TRBJ1-6; tentatively, D is TRBD1 (5 bases). Germline lookup yields CDR1 SGHAT and CDR2 FQNNGV. This CDR3 is built from 15 residues. Trimming removed 4 bases at V and 10 bases at J, with 17 bases between. The CDR3 reads CASSSMQGLLSPLHF. In nucleotides, the CDR3 is TGTGCCAGCAGCTCGATGCAGGGTCTCCTCTCACCCCTCCACTTT.

The chain is built from TRBV12-2 and TRBJ2-2; TRBD2 was called by the table and not checked on the DNA. TRBV12-2 is assigned pseudogene status. This CDR3 is built from 20 residues. In DNA form, the CDR3 reads TGTGCAAGTCGCTTAGAAAAGTCGAAAGCGGGGGGTAATAACACCGGGGAGCTGTTTTTT. Translating it yields CASRLEKSKAGGNNTGELFF.

The chain uses TRBV13 and TRBJ2-7; D gene uncertain. The CDR3 extends over 15 amino acids. Between the trimmed V and J ends, which lost 5 bases and 5 bases, there was a span of 19 bases. The V gene's germline CDR1 is PRHDT and CDR2 FYEKMQ (reference sequence). CDR3 nucleotides: TGTGCCAGCAGCCCCCAGAGCAGACTCGGAGACGAGCAGTACTTC. Translation gives CASSPQSRLGDEQYF.

The rearrangement links TRBV5-5 to TRBJ1-6; 7 bases are shared with TRBD1. The V gene's germline CDR1 is SGHKS and CDR2 YYEKEE (reference sequence). The trim removed 4 bases at V and 5 bases at J, leaving 6 bases unmatched. The CDR3 extends over 15 amino acids. The CDR3 reads CASSQGGFNNSPLHF. Here the CDR3 DNA reads TGTGCCAGCAGCCAAGGGGGCTTTAATAATTCACCCCTCCACTTT.

The rearrangement joins TRBV2 to TRBJ2-7; D is possibly TRBD2 (6 bases). This CDR3 contains 14 residues. Germline V gene lookup returns CDR1 SNHLY and CDR2 FYNNEI. The V and J ends lost 3 bases and 4 bases respectively, with 13 bases between them. Here the CDR3 reads CASSEAGTVYEQYF. The DNA for the CDR3 is TGTGCCAGCAGTGAGGCGGGGACTGTTTACGAGCAGTACTTC.

This clone was observed a few times. The V and J genes are TRBV19 and TRBJ1-1; D unclear. The CDR3 runs to 15 residues. Per germline, CDR1 LNHDA and CDR2 SQIVND (reference sequence). With 9 bases removed from V and 0 bases from J, the gap between germline ends came to 17 bases. The CDR3 DNA follows: TGTGCCAGCCGCCGGTGGGAGGGAGTGAACACTGAAGCTTTCTTT. As protein: CASRRWEGVNTEAFF.

The chain carries TRBV7-7 and TRBJ2-1, with 8 bases fitting TRBD2. CDR1 is SSHAT, CDR2 FNYEAQ, per germline (reference sequence). Trimming cost V 5 bases and J 4 bases; bases outside gene matches: 16. The CDR3 runs to 18 residues. The CDR3 here is CASSHRGDRSGGYNEQFF. DNA of the CDR3: TGTGCCAGCAGCCATCGAGGCGATCGGAGCGGGGGTTACAATGAGCAGTTCTTC.

CDR3 residues: CASSIVPLTEAFF. In DNA form, the CDR3 reads TGTGCCAGTAGTATAGTTCCCCTGACAGAAGCTTTCTTT. The genes are TRBV19 and TRBJ1-1; unclear D gene. Trimming shortened V by 1 base and J by 8 bases, and 11 bases separated the two germline ends. Germline V gene sequence: CDR1 LNHDA, CDR2 SQIVND (reference sequence). The CDR3 is made up of 13 amino acids. Using reference TRBV19 and TRBJ1-1 for the parts outside the CDR3, the full variable domain is DGGITQSPKYLFRKEGQNVTLSCEQNLNHDAMYWYRQDPGQGLRLIYYSQIVNDFQKGDIAEGYSVSREKKESFPLTVTSAQKNPTAFYLCASSIVPLTEAFFGQGTRLTVV.

The genes are TRBV27 and TRBJ2-5; 13 nucleotides agree with TRBD2. TRBJ2-7 explains the end of the DNA better; the J call may be wrong. Germline V lookup: CDR1 MNHEY, CDR2 SMNVEV (reference sequence). The CDR3 sequence is 15 residues long. Here the CDR3 DNA reads TGTGCCAGCAGTCCACCACTAGCGGGGGGGCTCGAGCAGTACTTC. The encoded protein is CASSPPLAGGLEQYF.

CDR3 nucleotide sequence: TGCGCCAGCAGCCAAGAGAAGACAGGGGGCTTCGAGCAGTACTTC. As protein: CASSQEKTGGFEQYF. V gene TRBV4-3 combines with J gene TRBJ2-7, with 10 bases matching TRBD1. CDR1 LGHNA and CDR2 YSLEER come from the germline V gene. With 0 bases clipped from V and 6 bases from J, the junction kept 5 bases outside the gene matches. This CDR3 spans 15 amino acids.

The CDR3 reads CASSGMGQGYEQYF. CDR3 bases: TGCGCCAGCAGCGGAATGGGACAGGGATACGAGCAGTACTTC. The chain uses TRBV5-1 and TRBJ2-7, with 9 positions matching TRBD1. Germline V lookup: CDR1 SGHRS, CDR2 YFSETQ. The CDR3 sequence is 14 residues long. The J segment lost 4 bases and the V segment lost 4 bases, leaving 6 bases of the junction unmatched.

This clone has a single count. The V call is TRBV13, the J call TRBJ1-2, with 11 positions matching TRBD1. CDR3 length equals 16 residues. V lost 5 bases, J lost 2 bases, and 7 bases stayed unmatched. Germline values: CDR1 PRHDT, CDR2 FYEKMQ (reference sequence). The CDR3 region has the DNA TGTGCCAGCAGCACCGGGACAGGGGGGACCAACTATGGCTACACCTTC. This gives the protein CASSTGTGGTNYGYTF.

This chain connects TRBV5-3 to TRBJ1-1; D unresolved. TRBV5-3 belongs to the ORF category, with a function that is uncertain. This CDR3 comprises 14 residues. V was trimmed by 1 base and J by 1 base, leaving 8 bases between them. CDR3 in amino acids: CARSLRGRNTEAFF. Here the CDR3 DNA reads TGTGCCAGAAGCTTGAGAGGGAGGAACACTGAAGCTTTCTTT.

This clone was recorded once. The chain carries TRBV4-1 and TRBJ1-1, with TRBD1 as a possible D gene (5 bases). This CDR3 is 14 amino acids long. CDR1 is MGHRA, CDR2 YSYEKL, per germline. The V end was cut by 7 bases, the J end by 0 bases, with 12 bases between. CDR3: CASTQGGLNTEAFF. CDR3 DNA: TGCGCCAGCACCCAGGGAGGGTTGAACACTGAAGCTTTCTTT.

The V gene is TRBV4-3, the J gene TRBJ2-1; 9 bases align to TRBD1. The CDR3 totals 16 residues. After removal of 0 bases from V and 3 bases from J, the junction contained 3 bases not matched to a gene. Germline V gene lookup returns CDR1 LGHNA and CDR2 YSLEER. The CDR3 bases are TGCGCCAGCAGCCAAGAAACAGGGGGCTTCTACAATGAGCAGTTCTTC. This sequence encodes CASSQETGGFYNEQFF.

The rearrangement joins TRBV6-1 to TRBJ2-2; 7 bases map to TRBD1. The CDR3 extends over 15 amino acids. Germline lookup yields CDR1 MNHNS and CDR2 SASEGT. V trimming: 2 bases; J trimming: 6 bases; junction bases outside the gene matches: 6. This CDR3 is CASSEFKGAAGELFF. The CDR3, as DNA: TGTGCCAGCAGTGAATTTAAGGGGGCAGCCGGGGAGCTGTTTTTT.

The chain employs TRBV19 and TRBJ2-5; 9 nucleotides align to TRBD2. Germline CDR1 is LNHDA and CDR2 is SQIVND (reference sequence). This CDR3 is 15 amino acids long. With 6 bases clipped from V and 3 bases from J, the junction kept 8 bases outside the gene matches. CDR3 sequence: CASRGMGGGEETQYF. CDR3 nucleotides: TGTGCCAGTAGGGGAATGGGCGGGGGGGAAGAGACCCAGTACTTC.

J is TRBJ2-6 and V is TRBV9, with 11 bases fitting TRBD1. This CDR3 contains 18 residues. Germline loops: CDR1 SGDLS, CDR2 YYNGEE. J lost 4 bases, V lost 2 bases, and 8 bases had no gene match. CDR3 region: CASSVWDRGAAGANVLTF. In DNA form, the CDR3 reads TGTGCCAGCAGCGTTTGGGACAGGGGGGCGGCAGGGGCCAACGTCCTGACTTTC.

This clone was found once. V gene TRBV27 combines with J gene TRBJ2-7, with D perhaps TRBD1 (6 bases). The CDR3 totals 12 residues. The germline V gene encodes CDR1 MNHEY and CDR2 SMNVEV (reference sequence). Deletions cut 5 bases from V and 5 bases from J, with 10 bases between. The CDR3 DNA sequence: TGTGCCAGCAGTCTCTCAGGGGACGAGCAGTACTTC. Translated, it gives CASSLSGDEQYF.

This clone was detected once. The J gene is TRBJ2-6, the V gene TRBV27; D call uncertain. CDR3 length: 18 amino acids. The germline V gene encodes CDR1 MNHEY and CDR2 SMNVEV (reference sequence). Trimming pared 5 bases from V and 1 base from J, leaving 18 bases between. The CDR3 region is CASSGPRREESGANVLTF. Written as DNA, the CDR3 is TGTGCCAGCAGTGGCCCCCGACGCGAGGAATCTGGGGCCAACGTCCTGACTTTC.

The V and J genes are TRBV7-9 and TRBJ2-7; D possibly corresponds to TRBD1 (6 bases). CDR1 SEHNR and CDR2 FQNEAQ come from the germline V gene (reference sequence). The CDR3 contains 16 residues. Trimming shortened V by 5 bases and J by 4 bases, and 21 bases separated the two germline ends. The CDR3 region has the DNA TGTGCCAGCAGCCTCACGGTTGGCAGGGGCATTTACGAGCAGTACTTC. Its translation is CASSLTVGRGIYEQYF.